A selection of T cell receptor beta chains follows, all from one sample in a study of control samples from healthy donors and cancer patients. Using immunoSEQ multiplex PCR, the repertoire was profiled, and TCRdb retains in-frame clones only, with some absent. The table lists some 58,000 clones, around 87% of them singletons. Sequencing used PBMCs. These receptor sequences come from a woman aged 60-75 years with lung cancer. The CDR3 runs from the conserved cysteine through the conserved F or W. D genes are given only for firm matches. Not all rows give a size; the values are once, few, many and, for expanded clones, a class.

CDR3 DNA: TGTGCCAGTAAGGGGGGGATGAATTCACCCCTCCACTTT
CDR3 protein: CASKGGMNSPLHF
D gene: NA
clone size: NA
V gene: TRBV19
J gene: TRBJ1-6

CDR3 DNA: TGTGCCAGCAGCTTAGTTAGGGGCTCTGAGGGCTACACCTTC
CDR3 protein: CASSLVRGSEGYTF
D gene: NA
clone size: NA
V gene: TRBV7-8
J gene: TRBJ1-2

CDR3 DNA: TGTGCCACCGCTACCGACAGAAACTATGGCTACACCTTC
CDR3 protein: CATATDRNYGYTF
D gene: NA
clone size: NA
V gene: TRBV15
J gene: TRBJ1-2

CDR3 DNA: TGCGCCAGCTTCCCGGGCCTCCCCCAAGGGCGATACGAGCAGTACTTC
CDR3 protein: CASFPGLPQGRYEQYF
D gene: NA
clone size: once
V gene: TRBV10-2
J gene: TRBJ2-7

CDR3 DNA: TGTGCCAGCAGGAGGGGGAAGAGTTGTATGAACACTGAAGCTTTCTTT
CDR3 protein: CASRRGKSCMNTEAFF
D gene: NA
clone size: NA
V gene: TRBV21-1
J gene: TRBJ1-1

CDR3 DNA: TGTGCCAGTAGTCTCGAAAGGGACGCCAATTCACCCCTCCACTTT
CDR3 protein: CASSLERDANSPLHF
D gene: NA
clone size: NA
V gene: TRBV19
J gene: TRBJ1-6

CDR3 DNA: TGTGCCAGCAGTCCATTCCGGACAGGATCTAATGAAAAACTGTTTTTT
CDR3 protein: CASSPFRTGSNEKLFF
D gene: TRBD1
clone size: NA
V gene: TRBV3-1/TRBV3-2
J gene: TRBJ1-4

CDR3 DNA: TGTGCCAGCAGTTTGGACAGGGTGAACACTGAAGCTTTCTTT
CDR3 protein: CASSLDRVNTEAFF
D gene: TRBD1
clone size: NA
V gene: TRBV6-5
J gene: TRBJ1-1

CDR3 DNA: TGTGCCAGCCGCCCTAGGGACAGGAACACCGGGGAGCTGTTTTTT
CDR3 protein: CASRPRDRNTGELFF
D gene: TRBD1
clone size: NA
V gene: TRBV11-1
J gene: TRBJ2-2

CDR3 DNA: TGCGCCAGCAGCTTGGGGGGGACCACATACAATGAGCAGTTCTTC
CDR3 protein: CASSLGGTTYNEQFF
D gene: NA
clone size: few
V gene: TRBV5-1
J gene: TRBJ2-1

CDR3 DNA: TGTGCCAGCAGTGAAGTCCGCAGCGTTAGCTCTGGGGCCAACGTCCTGACTTTC
CDR3 protein: CASSEVRSVSSGANVLTF
D gene: NA
clone size: once
V gene: TRBV2
J gene: TRBJ2-6

CDR3 DNA: TGTGCCAGCAGCGTCGGGACAGGGATGCTTGGCTACACCTTC
CDR3 protein: CASSVGTGMLGYTF
D gene: TRBD1
clone size: NA
V gene: TRBV9
J gene: TRBJ1-2

CDR3 DNA: TGCGCCAGCAGCCTAACAGGGTCTTACACAGATACGCAGTATTTT
CDR3 protein: CASSLTGSYTDTQYF
D gene: NA
clone size: NA
V gene: TRBV4-1
J gene: TRBJ2-3

CDR3 DNA: TGTGCCTGGAGCACTAGCGGGAGCGACGAGCAGTACTTC
CDR3 protein: CAWSTSGSDEQYF
D gene: TRBD2
clone size: once
V gene: TRBV30
J gene: TRBJ2-7

CDR3 DNA: TGTGCCAGCTGGCGATATGGCTACACCTTC
CDR3 protein: CASWRYGYTF
D gene: NA
clone size: NA
V gene: TRBV28
J gene: TRBJ1-2

CDR3 DNA: TGTGCCAGCAGCTTGAGCGGGGGCTCTAACTATGGCTACACCTTC
CDR3 protein: CASSLSGGSNYGYTF
D gene: NA
clone size: NA
V gene: TRBV5-5
J gene: TRBJ1-2

CDR3 DNA: TGTGCCAGCAGCGGGAGGGACAGGGGGCGGAACATGAACACTGAAGCTTTCTTT
CDR3 protein: CASSGRDRGRNMNTEAFF
D gene: NA
clone size: NA
V gene: TRBV21-1
J gene: TRBJ1-1

CDR3 DNA: TGTGCCAGCAGCTTAGGTAGTGCGGGGGGGCGGAATGAGCAGTTCTTC
CDR3 protein: CASSLGSAGGRNEQFF
D gene: TRBD2
clone size: NA
V gene: TRBV7-8
J gene: TRBJ2-1

CDR3 DNA: TGCAGCGTTGAAGGGTACAGGGGTTATGGGGGCTACACCTTC
CDR3 protein: CSVEGYRGYGGYTF
D gene: TRBD1
clone size: NA
V gene: TRBV29-1
J gene: TRBJ1-2

CDR3 DNA: TGCAGCGTTGGGGGGACTGGAAACACCATATATTTT
CDR3 protein: CSVGGTGNTIYF
D gene: NA
clone size: NA
V gene: TRBV29-1
J gene: TRBJ1-3

CDR3 DNA: TGTGCCAGCAGCTCAACAGGGGATGGAACGCAGTATTTT
CDR3 protein: CASSSTGDGTQYF
D gene: TRBD1
clone size: NA
V gene: TRBV5-5
J gene: TRBJ2-3

CDR3 DNA: TGTGCCAGCAGCTTCTCTAGCGGCAATGAGCAGTTCTTC
CDR3 protein: CASSFSSGNEQFF
D gene: TRBD2
clone size: once
V gene: TRBV7-9
J gene: TRBJ2-1

CDR3 DNA: TGTGCCAGCAGTTACACCGGGTCCTCCTACTTC
CDR3 protein: CASSYTGSSYF
D gene: NA
clone size: NA
V gene: TRBV6-2/TRBV6-3
J gene: TRBJ2-7

CDR3 DNA: TGTGCCAGCAGTTACTGGACAGGGGGTAGAACAGATACGCAGTATTTT
CDR3 protein: CASSYWTGGRTDTQYF
D gene: TRBD1
clone size: NA
V gene: TRBV3-1/TRBV3-2
J gene: TRBJ2-3

CDR3 DNA: TGCGCCAGCAGCCAAAGACTAGCGGACGAGCAGTACTTC
CDR3 protein: CASSQRLADEQYF
D gene: TRBD2
clone size: few
V gene: TRBV4-1
J gene: TRBJ2-7

CDR3 DNA: TGTGCCAGCAGCCGCGACAGGGTACAAGAGACCCAGTACTTC
CDR3 protein: CASSRDRVQETQYF
D gene: TRBD1
clone size: NA
V gene: TRBV6-2/TRBV6-3
J gene: TRBJ2-5

CDR3 DNA: TGTGCCAGCAGTCAGGGAAGAGGAACTGAAGCTTTCTTT
CDR3 protein: CASSQGRGTEAFF
D gene: NA
clone size: NA
V gene: TRBV2
J gene: TRBJ1-1

CDR3 DNA: TGTGCCAGCAGTCGGACTAGCGGAAAGTACAATGAGCAGTTCTTC
CDR3 protein: CASSRTSGKYNEQFF
D gene: TRBD2
clone size: NA
V gene: TRBV6-6
J gene: TRBJ2-1

CDR3 DNA: TGTGCCAGCAGTCCAGCCGGGGGCGGAGGAGATACGCAGTATTTT
CDR3 protein: CASSPAGGGGDTQYF
D gene: NA
clone size: NA
V gene: TRBV3-1/TRBV3-2
J gene: TRBJ2-3

CDR3 DNA: TGTGCCAGCAGCTTAGTATCGAGCCTAGCGGCTGAGCAGTTCTTC
CDR3 protein: CASSLVSSLAAEQFF
D gene: TRBD2
clone size: NA
V gene: TRBV7-8
J gene: TRBJ2-1

CDR3 DNA: TGTGCCAGCAGCGACCCCGGGACAGGGAAATTGAACTACGAGCAGTACTTC
CDR3 protein: CASSDPGTGKLNYEQYF
D gene: TRBD1
clone size: NA
V gene: TRBV28
J gene: TRBJ2-7

CDR3 DNA: TGTGCCAGCAGCGAATCGTTTGGAGGGGCTGGGGCCAACGTCCTGACTTTC
CDR3 protein: CASSESFGGAGANVLTF
D gene: NA
clone size: few
V gene: TRBV4-2
J gene: TRBJ2-6

CDR3 DNA: TGTGCCAGCAGCCCAATTACACAGGGGAAGGGGGGCTACACCTTC
CDR3 protein: CASSPITQGKGGYTF
D gene: TRBD1
clone size: once
V gene: TRBV3-1/TRBV3-2
J gene: TRBJ1-2

CDR3 DNA: TGTGCCAGCTCCACCCGAGAGGGTGATACGCAGTATTTT
CDR3 protein: CASSTREGDTQYF
D gene: NA
clone size: NA
V gene: TRBV27
J gene: TRBJ2-3